A single sample is the source of the 13 T cell receptor delta chains below, sequenced in a study of gamma delta lymphoproliferative disorders and STAT genes. TCRdb re-analyzed the multiplex PCR reads via CATT. The repertoire holds about 1,300 delta-chain clones, with about 0.87% as singletons. The receptor sequences were amplified from genomic DNA of peripheral blood mononuclear cells. Sequenced sample: blood. The receptors here all came from a human donor in good health.

A few counts support this clone. The J gene is TRDJ1, while no V gene call was made. The CDR3 spans 9 residues. In DNA form, the CDR3 reads TGCGCAAGGCTGTATAAACTCATCTTT. Its translation is CARLYKLIF.

This clone was seen a few times. This sequence is one base from a far larger clone and is likely a read error. Within the sample, other DNA sequences also encode this same CDR3. The chain has TRDV2 and TRDJ1, with TRDD3 as a possible D gene (6 bases). The germline V and J ends were trimmed by 3 bases and 0 bases, with 19 bases remaining between them. The CDR3 is made up of 17 amino acids. The germline CDR1 and CDR2 sequences are GEAIGNYY and EKD. The CDR3 nucleotides read TGTGCCTGTGACGTGCTACTGGGAGATACGCACACCGATAAACTCATCTTT. Amino acids: CACDVLLGDTHTDKLIF.

This clone has a handful of counts. A far larger clone is off by one base, so a read error is likely. The sample carries other DNA sequences with the same CDR3. The chain recombines TRDV1 with TRDJ1; tentative D call: TRDD2 (6 bases). This CDR3 spans 18 amino acids. Germline CDR1 reads TSWWSYY; CDR2 reads QGS. V lost 5 bases and J lost 4, with 26 bases in between. For the CDR3, the DNA is TGTGCTCTTGGGTTAAAACCTTCCGGTACTCACAGTGGCGATAAACTCATCTTT. It is translated as CALGLKPSGTHSGDKLIF.

About this clone itself: The protein in TCRdb stems from a much larger clone and differs at residue 7 from this DNA's translation, likely a read error; here the protein is translated from the DNA. This chain uses TRDV2 with TRDJ1, with 7 bases lining up with TRDD3. This CDR3 has 15 residues. Per germline, CDR1 GEAIGNYY and CDR2 EKD. Trimming at V came to 5 bases and at J to 2 bases, leaving 10 bases not matched to a gene. The CDR3 region is CACVTGEIWTDKLIF. Written as DNA, the CDR3 is TGTGCCTGTGTAACTGGGGAGATATGGACCGATAAACTCATCTTT.

This clone was observed a handful of times. A far larger clone is a single base away, which makes a read error likely. Within the sample, other DNA sequences also encode this same CDR3. The chain is built from TRDV2 and TRDJ2; no reliable D call. The CDR3 extends over 13 amino acids. V gave up 8 bases and J gave up 8 bases, with 17 bases separating them. CDR1 and CDR2 (germline): GEAIGNYY, EKD. The CDR3 DNA sequence: TGTGCCTCCTCTTATCTCCCGACGGCACAACTCTTCTTT. This sequence encodes CASSYLPTAQLFF.

This clone has more than one count but fewer than ten. With only one base between it and a far larger clone, this is likely a read error. The same CDR3 can be traced to other DNA sequences in this sample. This chain joins TRDV2 and TRDJ1; D possibly corresponds to TRDD2 (5 bases). CDR1 and CDR2 (germline): GEAIGNYY, EKD. This CDR3 comprises 20 residues. CDR3 sequence reads: CACDTMSSYGANYYTDKLIF. CDR3 nucleotides: TGTGCTTGTGACACTATGAGCTCCTATGGAGCCAACTATTACACCGATAAACTCATCTTT.

This clone was seen a handful of times. This DNA's translation and the protein TCRdb lists, from a much larger clone, do not match at residue 12, likely due to a read error; the protein shown is translated from the DNA. The chain recombines TRDV2 with TRDJ1; the match to TRDD3 covers 8 bases. The CDR3 consists of 15 residues. The germline gives CDR1 GEAIGNYY, CDR2 EKD. The CDR3 region has the DNA TGTGCCTGTGTAACTGGGGGGATATGGACCGATAATCTCATCTTT. It encodes CACVTGGIWTDNLIF.

A few counts support this clone. The protein TCRdb gives is from a much larger clone and does not agree with this DNA's translation at residue 16, likely a read error; the protein shown here comes from the DNA. This chain links TRDV3 with TRDJ1; 8 nucleotides align to TRDD3. This CDR3 is built from 19 residues. CDR1 is TVYSNPD, CDR2 GDNSRS, per germline (reference sequence). DNA of the CDR3: TGTGCCTTCTCTTGCTATAATTTACTGGGGGGGGCGTACACCGATAATCTCATCTTT. Translated, it gives CAFSCYNLLGGAYTDNLIF.

This clone was counted only a few times. This DNA translates differently at residue 11 from the TCRdb protein, which is that of a much larger clone; a read error is likely, and the protein shown is the DNA's own translation. V is TRDV1 and J is TRDJ3, with D tentatively TRDD3 (6 bases). The CDR3 is made up of 25 amino acids. The V end was cut by 1 base, the J end by 2 bases, with 33 bases between. In germline, CDR1 is TSWWSYY, CDR2 QGS. Here the CDR3 reads CALGEHSIVGVHGLAKTWDTRQMFF. The DNA of the CDR3 is TGTGCTCTTGGGGAACATAGTATAGTGGGGGTTCATGGGTTGGCCAAGACCTGGGACACCCGACAGATGTTTTTC.

Notes on this clone: A single base is all that separates this from a far larger clone, so a read error is likely. The same CDR3 arises from other DNA sequences in this sample as well. V is TRDV2 and J is TRDJ1, with 12 bases that match TRDD3. Germline CDR1 is GEAIGNYY and CDR2 is EKD. The CDR3 contains 18 residues. CDR3 sequence (DNA): TGTGCCTGTGACTCAGTCCATCTGGGGGATACGTTCACCGATAAACTTATCTTT. Encoded protein: CACDSVHLGDTFTDKLIF.

A note on this clone: The protein recorded in TCRdb matches a much larger clone and deviates from this DNA's translation at residue 12, suggesting a read error; the protein here is obtained by translating the DNA. V and J are TRDV2 and TRDJ1, with TRDD3 identical over 8 bases. The germline gives CDR1 GEAIGNYY, CDR2 EKD. CDR3 length equals 18 residues. J gave up 1 base and V 0 bases, and 12 bases lay outside the gene matches. CDR3 in DNA: TGTGCCTGTGACACCGTGGGGTTACTGGGGGCTAGCACCGATAAACTCATCTTT. It yields the protein CACDTVGLLGASTDKLIF.

A remark on this clone: This is likely an artifact of a read error, given a far larger clone one base away. Other nucleotide sequences in the sample specify the same CDR3. The chain employs TRDV2 and TRDJ1; 13 nucleotides match TRDD3. CDR3 length: 17 residues. Germline trimming cut 3 bases from V and 2 bases from J; bases unmatched to any gene: 8. Germline-derived CDR1 and CDR2 are GEAIGNYY and EKD. In DNA form, the CDR3 reads TGTGCCTGTGACGTGCTACTGGGGGATACGCATACCGATAAACTCATCTTT. It specifies CACDVLLGDTHTDKLIF.

The chain recombines TRDV1 with TRDJ1; 12 positions match TRDD3. The germline gives CDR1 TSWWSYY, CDR2 QGS. There are 24 residues in the CDR3. With V trimmed by 0 bases and J by 2 bases, 25 bases remained unmatched. The CDR3 is CALGELRPSPPLLGDTRRTDKLIF. In DNA, the CDR3 is TGTGCTCTTGGGGAACTCCGTCCCTCGCCGCCGCTACTGGGGGATACTCGAAGAACCGATAAACTCATCTTT.